This T cell receptor (beta chain) was retrieved from a study of blood T cell repertoires in COVID-19. Study background: Some COVID-19 samples were acute and others convalescent; all came from the United States, Italy and Spain. PBMCs, B-cell-depleted T cells, or T cells provided the cDNA or gDNA that made up the material.

How the authors handled the data: Estimated nucleated cell counts came from reference gene primer amplification. Profiled with immunoSEQ multiplex PCR; TCRdb holds only in-frame clones, not every one. V, J and clone size are those of that table, while D and trimming were read from the DNA. In the table there are over 100,000 clones, 75% to 90% of which are singletons. The specimen was peripheral blood. This receptor was identified in a man in his sixties or seventies with acute or convalescent COVID-19.

Here the CDR3 reads CAFAQGTLTDTQYF. In DNA, the CDR3 is TGTGCCTTTGCACAGGGGACTCTAACAGATACGCAGTATTTT. The rearrangement links TRBV30 to TRBJ2-3, with a tentative D call TRBD1 (7 bases). The V and J ends lost 7 bases and 3 bases respectively, with 17 bases between them. The CDR3 extends over 14 amino acids. Germline V gene data show CDR1 as GTSNPN and CDR2 as SVGIG (reference sequence).